This T cell receptor (beta chain) was captured by sequencing in a study of blood T cell repertoires in COVID-19. Study-level information: The analysed material was cDNA or gDNA that came from T cells, B-cell-depleted T cells, or PBMCs.

Profiled with immunoSEQ multiplex PCR; TCRdb holds only in-frame clones, not every one. The table shows under 250,000 clones, with about nine tenths occurring only once. Individuals aged about 18 to 90 years were recruited from approximately 24 US areas. The sequence was collected from a woman aged 25 to 39 with acute COVID-19. The sample was PBMCs or T cells enriched from blood (not recorded which).

Written as DNA, the CDR3 is TGTGCCAGCAGTTCGTCTAGAGGTCAGCCCCAGCATTTT. Residues: CASSSSRGQPQHF. J is TRBJ1-5 and V is TRBV6-5, with D unclear. The germline CDR1 and CDR2 sequences are MNHEY and SVGAGI. There are 13 residues in the CDR3. Trimming removed 4 bases at V and 6 bases at J, with 10 bases between.